The rows below give T cell receptor beta chains drawn from one sample of a study of T cells in Graves' hyperthyroidism and ophthalmopathy. Each CDR3 protein gets one entry after TCRdb re-called the multiplex PCR reads with MiXCR. In the table there are hundreds of thousands of distinct CDR3 sequences, about a sixth of which are singletons. The sequenced sample was blood. Receptors were obtained from a woman aged 18-29 years with Graves' hyperthyroidism. The CDR3 runs from the conserved cysteine through the conserved F or W. A clone size is listed for some rows: how often the clone was seen (once, few, many), or a class if it is expanded.

J gene | V gene | clone size | CDR3 protein
TRBJ2-7 | TRBV3-1 | many | CASSQENGPGTYEQYF
TRBJ2-3 | TRBV28 | many | CASSLSFSADTQYF
TRBJ1-1 | TRBV4-2 | few | CASSQAQGLIGAFF
TRBJ2-1 | TRBV18 | many | CASSPDELVSLIGQFF
TRBJ2-7 | TRBV5-1 | many | CASSLAKTSVVYEQYF
TRBJ1-2 | TRBV5-1 | few | CASRSLSGANYGYTF
TRBJ2-1 | TRBV7-8 | many | CASSLISDKNNEQFF
TRBJ1-5 | TRBV5-5 | few | CASSLQAPSVANQPQHF
TRBJ2-6 | TRBV6-5 | few | CANSYGWRRNSGANVLTF
TRBJ1-4 | TRBV27 | many | CASSLFFRDNEKLFF
TRBJ1-1 | TRBV24-1 | many | CATVGTGTEAFF
TRBJ2-4 | TRBV7-2 | . | CASSLEPGTAATKNIQYF
TRBJ1-5 | TRBV18 | many | CASSRGSGGNQPQHF
TRBJ2-3 | TRBV2 | many | CASSETSGTRQYF
TRBJ1-5 | TRBV3-2 | many | CASSHHKAGDSNQPQHF
TRBJ2-7 | TRBV28 | many | CASRSSSTGRYEQYF
TRBJ1-1 | TRBV11-2 | many | CASNPLGSEAFF
TRBJ1-3 | TRBV18 | many | CASSPRQRLSGNTIYF
TRBJ2-3 | TRBV6-1 | . | CASNRGQSYLTDTQYF
TRBJ2-2 | TRBV5-1 | . | CASNWGAGELFF
TRBJ1-1 | TRBV6-2/TRBV6-3 | many | CASSSGGGGAEAFF
TRBJ2-3 | TRBV20-1 | many | CSASPLQEDTQYF
TRBJ2-7 | TRBV20-1 | many | CSARDLDRGPYEQYF